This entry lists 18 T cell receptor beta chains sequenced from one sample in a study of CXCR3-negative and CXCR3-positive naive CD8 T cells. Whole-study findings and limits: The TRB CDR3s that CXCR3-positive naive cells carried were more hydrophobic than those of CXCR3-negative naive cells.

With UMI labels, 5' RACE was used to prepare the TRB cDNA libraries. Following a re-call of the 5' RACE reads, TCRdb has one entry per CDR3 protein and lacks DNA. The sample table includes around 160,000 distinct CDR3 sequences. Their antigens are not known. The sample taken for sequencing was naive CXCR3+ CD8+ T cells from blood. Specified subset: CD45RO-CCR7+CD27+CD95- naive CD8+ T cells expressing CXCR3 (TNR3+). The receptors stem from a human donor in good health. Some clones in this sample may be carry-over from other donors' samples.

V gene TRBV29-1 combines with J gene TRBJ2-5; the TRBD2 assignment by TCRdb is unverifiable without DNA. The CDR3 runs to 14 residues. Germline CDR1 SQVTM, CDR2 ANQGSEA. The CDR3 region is CSVVGGELGETQYF.

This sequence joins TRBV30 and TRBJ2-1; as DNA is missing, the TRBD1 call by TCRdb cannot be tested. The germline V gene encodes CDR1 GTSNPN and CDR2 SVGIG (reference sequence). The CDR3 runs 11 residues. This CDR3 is CAWTEGSEQFF.

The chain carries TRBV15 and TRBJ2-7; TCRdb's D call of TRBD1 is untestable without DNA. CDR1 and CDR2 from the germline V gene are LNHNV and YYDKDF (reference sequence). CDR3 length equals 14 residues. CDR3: CATSPGPGAYEQYF.

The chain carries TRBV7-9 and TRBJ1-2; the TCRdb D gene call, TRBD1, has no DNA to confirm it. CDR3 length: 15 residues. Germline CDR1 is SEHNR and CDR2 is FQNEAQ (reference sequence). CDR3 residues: CASSIPGDRDYGYTF.

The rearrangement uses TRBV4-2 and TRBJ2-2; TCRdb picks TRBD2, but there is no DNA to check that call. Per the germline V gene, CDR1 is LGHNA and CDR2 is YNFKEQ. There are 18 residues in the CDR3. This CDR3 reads CASSQDSASGSPTGELFF.

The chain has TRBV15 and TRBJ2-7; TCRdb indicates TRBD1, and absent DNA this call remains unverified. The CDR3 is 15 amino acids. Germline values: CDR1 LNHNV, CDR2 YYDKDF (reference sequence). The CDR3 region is CATSLKRDSSYEQYF.

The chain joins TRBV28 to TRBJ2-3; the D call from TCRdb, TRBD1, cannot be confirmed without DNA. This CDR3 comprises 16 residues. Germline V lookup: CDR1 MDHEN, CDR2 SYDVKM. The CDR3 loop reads CASSLVLGTYTDTQYF.

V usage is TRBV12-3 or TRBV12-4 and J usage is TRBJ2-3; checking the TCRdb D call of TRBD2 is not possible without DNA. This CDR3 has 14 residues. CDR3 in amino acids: CASSLVLAEDTQYF.

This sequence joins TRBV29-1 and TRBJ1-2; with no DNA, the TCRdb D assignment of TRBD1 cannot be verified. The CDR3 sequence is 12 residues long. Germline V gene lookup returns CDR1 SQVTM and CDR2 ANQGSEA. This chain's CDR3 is CSVGPIGGGYTF.

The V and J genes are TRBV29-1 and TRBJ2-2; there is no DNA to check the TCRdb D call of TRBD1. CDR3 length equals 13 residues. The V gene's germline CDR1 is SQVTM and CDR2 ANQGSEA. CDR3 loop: CSATGQGTGELFF.

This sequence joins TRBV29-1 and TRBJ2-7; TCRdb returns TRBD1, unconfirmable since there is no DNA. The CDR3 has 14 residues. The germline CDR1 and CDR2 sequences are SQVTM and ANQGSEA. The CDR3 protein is CSAVRTGGPYEQYF.

The CDR3 reads CASSFSNEQYF. This rearrangement joins TRBV28 to TRBJ2-7. The germline V gene encodes CDR1 MDHEN and CDR2 SYDVKM. The CDR3 sequence is 11 residues long.

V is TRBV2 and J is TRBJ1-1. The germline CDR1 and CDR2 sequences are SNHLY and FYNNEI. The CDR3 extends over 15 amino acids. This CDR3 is CASSQPAGIDAEAFF.

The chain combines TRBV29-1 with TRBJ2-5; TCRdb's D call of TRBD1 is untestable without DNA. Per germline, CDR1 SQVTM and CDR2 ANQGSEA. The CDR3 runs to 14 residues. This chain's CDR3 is CSVEDVTGQETQYF. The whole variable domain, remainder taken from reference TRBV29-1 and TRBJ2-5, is SAVISQKPSRDICQRGTSLTIQCQVDSQVTMMFWYRQQPGQSLTLIATANQGSEATYESGFVIDKFPISRPNLTFSTLTVSNMSPEDSSIYLCSVEDVTGQETQYFGPGTRLLVL.

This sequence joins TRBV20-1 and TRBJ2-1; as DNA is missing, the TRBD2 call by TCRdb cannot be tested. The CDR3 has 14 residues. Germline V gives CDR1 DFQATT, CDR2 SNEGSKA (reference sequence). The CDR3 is CSASGLDHYNEQFF.

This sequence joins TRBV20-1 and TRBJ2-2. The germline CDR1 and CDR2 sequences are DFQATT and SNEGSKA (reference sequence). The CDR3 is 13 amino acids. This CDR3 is CSARPDITGELFF.

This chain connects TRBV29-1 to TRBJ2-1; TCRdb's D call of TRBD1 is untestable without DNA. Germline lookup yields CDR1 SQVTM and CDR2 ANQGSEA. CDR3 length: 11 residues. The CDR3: CSVETGFEQFF.

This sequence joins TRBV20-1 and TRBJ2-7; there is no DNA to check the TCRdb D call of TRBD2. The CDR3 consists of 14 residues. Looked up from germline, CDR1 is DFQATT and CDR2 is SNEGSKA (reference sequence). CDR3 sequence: CSARMAGGTYEQYF.